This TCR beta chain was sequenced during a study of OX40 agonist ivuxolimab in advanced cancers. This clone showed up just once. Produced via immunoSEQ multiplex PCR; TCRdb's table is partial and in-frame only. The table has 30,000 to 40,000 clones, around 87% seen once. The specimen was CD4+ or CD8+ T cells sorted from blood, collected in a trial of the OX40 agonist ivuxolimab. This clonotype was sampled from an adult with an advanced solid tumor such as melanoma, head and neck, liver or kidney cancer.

The CDR3 DNA reads as TGTGCCAGCCCATCAACGACTGAGCAGTTCTTC. Translation gives CASPSTTEQFF. The chain links TRBV6-1 to TRBJ2-1; unclear D gene. This CDR3 has 11 amino acids. Germline V gene lookup returns CDR1 MNHNS and CDR2 SASEGT. Trimming cost V 8 bases and J 9 bases, with 11 bases left between them.